The 27 T cell receptor beta chains below all came from one sample that was sequenced in a study of cytomegalovirus exposure and HLA in healthy donors. The PCR employed 60 Vbeta primers together with 13 Jbeta primers. The data were produced by immunoSEQ multiplex PCR, yet TCRdb's version contains in-frame clones alone and is incomplete. In all, the sample yields roughly 190,000 clones. The sample taken for sequencing was PBMCs. These receptor sequences come from a woman younger than 30 in good health and CMV-seropositive.

The V call is TRBV9, the J call TRBJ1-1; D may be TRBD1 (6 bases). V dropped 0 bases and J dropped 1 base, with 7 bases sitting between them. Germline CDR1 is SGDLS and CDR2 is YYNGEE. The CDR3 extends over 14 amino acids. DNA of the CDR3: TGTGCCAGCAGCGTAGAGGGACAGAACACTGAAGCTTTCTTT. It translates to CASSVEGQNTEAFF.

The V call is TRBV9, the J call TRBJ2-2, with 10 bases fitting TRBD2. Germline CDR1 reads SGDLS; CDR2 reads YYNGEE. The CDR3 length is 16 residues. With V trimmed by 3 bases and J by 2 bases, 4 bases remained unmatched. The CDR3 coding sequence is TGTGCCAGCAGCGCCCGGACTAGCGGTAACACCGGGGAGCTGTTTTTT. Translation: CASSARTSGNTGELFF.

The rearrangement links TRBV7-2 to TRBJ1-6, with 9 positions matching TRBD1. CDR3 length: 15 amino acids. V shed 5 bases, J shed 10 bases, and the junction held 9 bases outside the gene matches. Germline V gene data show CDR1 as SGHTA and CDR2 as FQGNSA. CDR3 nucleotides: TGTGCCAGCAGCACGGGACAGGGAGTGGGATCACCCCTCCACTTT. Its translation is CASSTGQGVGSPLHF.

This chain uses TRBV5-1 with TRBJ1-2; 9 bases line up with TRBD1. The CDR3 totals 15 residues. Trimming at V came to 0 bases and at J to 4 bases, leaving 4 bases not matched to a gene. Germline V lookup: CDR1 SGHRS, CDR2 YFSETQ. The CDR3 bases are TGCGCCAGCAGCTTGGACAGGGGGCAGCTCTATGGCTACACCTTC. Its protein product is CASSLDRGQLYGYTF.

Here the CDR3 reads CASSLNSIYGYTF. CDR3 in DNA: TGTGCCAGCAGTTTGAACAGTATCTATGGCTACACCTTC. The chain has TRBV27 and TRBJ1-2; no firm D call. CDR1 and CDR2 (germline): MNHEY, SMNVEV (reference sequence). V dropped 3 bases and J dropped 4 bases, with 9 bases sitting between them. There are 13 residues in the CDR3.

The V and J genes are TRBV6-1 and TRBJ2-7, with D tentatively TRBD2 (6 bases). The V end was cut by 2 bases, the J end by 3 bases, with 8 bases between. This CDR3 comprises 13 residues. Germline V gene sequence: CDR1 MNHNS, CDR2 SASEGT. The CDR3 region is CASSEWRVYEQYF. CDR3 in DNA: TGTGCCAGCAGTGAATGGAGGGTCTACGAGCAGTACTTC.

The rearrangement uses TRBV18 and TRBJ2-1; D possibly corresponds to TRBD2 (7 bases). The V gene's germline CDR1 is KGHSH and CDR2 LQKENI. The V and J ends lost 1 base and 0 bases respectively, with 13 bases between them. This CDR3 spans 17 amino acids. CDR3 amino acids: CASSPRGGAGSYNEQFF. The CDR3 nucleotides read TGTGCCAGCTCACCACGGGGGGGGGCCGGCTCCTACAATGAGCAGTTCTTC.

The chain recombines TRBV7-2 with TRBJ1-2, with 8 bases lining up with TRBD1. Germline CDR1 is SGHTA and CDR2 is FQGNSA. With 5 bases clipped from V and 7 bases from J, the junction kept 9 bases outside the gene matches. The CDR3 is made up of 14 amino acids. CDR3 sequence: CASSQIQGVSGYTF. Here the CDR3 DNA reads TGTGCCAGCAGCCAGATACAGGGGGTTAGTGGCTACACCTTC.

CDR3 residues: CATSSTYRDTYQETQYF. The CDR3 DNA is TGTGCCACCAGCAGTACTTACCGGGACACTTACCAAGAGACCCAGTACTTC. This rearrangement joins TRBV15 to TRBJ2-5; weak D call: TRBD1 (6 bases). V gave up 3 bases and J gave up 0 bases, with 17 bases separating them. This CDR3 has 17 amino acids. Germline CDR1 reads LNHNV; CDR2 reads YYDKDF (reference sequence).

The gene calls are TRBV5-5 and TRBJ1-3; 7 bases match TRBD1. Germline-derived CDR1 and CDR2 are SGHKS and YYEKEE (reference sequence). The length of the CDR3 is 16 residues. The J segment lost 0 bases and the V segment lost 4 bases, leaving 7 bases of the junction unmatched. The CDR3 bases are TGTGCCAGCAGCCGAGATCACAGGGGCTCTGGAAACACCATATATTTT. This encodes CASSRDHRGSGNTIYF.

This chain uses TRBV15 with TRBJ2-1, with 8 bases aligning to TRBD2. This CDR3 is built from 17 residues. V lost 0 bases, J lost 4 bases, and 8 bases stayed unmatched. Germline CDR1 LNHNV, CDR2 YYDKDF (reference sequence). The CDR3 coding sequence is TGTGCCACCAGCAGAGACCTAAGCGGGAGAGGGTACAATGAGCAGTTCTTC. This encodes CATSRDLSGRGYNEQFF.

The chain uses TRBV5-4 and TRBJ2-7, with D possibly matching TRBD2 (7 bases). The V gene lost 9 bases and the J gene lost 5 bases, with 18 bases spanning the gap. CDR1 and CDR2 from the germline V gene are SGHNT and YYREEE (reference sequence). CDR3 size: 13 residues. The CDR3 region has the DNA TGTGCCACCCGTCGGTGGGGGGGCGACGAGCAGTACTTC. It specifies CATRRWGGDEQYF.

The CDR3 DNA sequence: TGTGCCACCAGCGGGGTGCTGACAGGGAACCCCTACGAGCAGTACTTC. Its protein is CATSGVLTGNPYEQYF. V usage is TRBV15 and J usage is TRBJ2-7, with 7 bases aligning to TRBD1. V dropped 5 bases and J dropped 2; count of bases not matched to a gene: 12. The length of the CDR3 is 16 residues. Per the germline V gene, CDR1 is LNHNV and CDR2 is YYDKDF (reference sequence).

The V gene is TRBV6-1, the J gene TRBJ2-1, with 7 nucleotides matching TRBD1. Losses at the gene ends were 6 bases for V and 10 bases for J; bases not matched to a gene: 6. Germline CDR1 is MNHNS and CDR2 is SASEGT. This CDR3 has 12 residues. The CDR3 here is CASSDRETEQFF. Here the CDR3 DNA reads TGTGCCAGCAGCGACAGGGAAACCGAGCAGTTCTTC.

The CDR3 nucleotides read TGCGCCAGCAGCTTGGAGTCGCGGAACACTGAAGCTTTCTTT. The encoded protein is CASSLESRNTEAFF. The V and J genes are TRBV5-1 and TRBJ1-1; D not certain. In germline, CDR1 is SGHRS, CDR2 YFSETQ. The CDR3 spans 14 residues. The V end was cut by 0 bases, the J end by 1 base, with 7 bases between.

CDR3 DNA sequence: TGTGCCAGCAGTCAGGGGTGGAACACTGAAGCTTTCTTT. This translates into CASSQGWNTEAFF. The chain joins TRBV6-1 to TRBJ1-1; D perhaps matches TRBD1 (6 bases). CDR1 and CDR2 (germline): MNHNS, SASEGT. V shed 5 bases and J shed 1 base, with 8 bases lying between them. The CDR3 loop spans 13 amino acids.

The rearrangement joins TRBV5-6 to TRBJ1-1; perhaps TRBD1 as D (5 bases). From germline, CDR1 is SGHDT and CDR2 YYEEEE. This CDR3 contains 15 residues. V lost 0 bases and J 0 bases, leaving 9 bases between the germline ends. The CDR3 bases are TGTGCCAGCAGCTTGGTCACAGGAATGAACACTGAAGCTTTCTTT. Its protein product is CASSLVTGMNTEAFF.

V is TRBV5-1 and J is TRBJ2-1, with a tentative D call TRBD2 (7 bases). The CDR3 covers 15 residues. Trimming left V 0 bases short and J 10 bases short, with 17 bases between. The germline V gene has CDR1 SGHRS and CDR2 YFSETQ. The CDR3 DNA sequence: TGCGCCAGCAGCTTGGGTGCGGGGGCACCCGGGGAGCAGTTCTTC. It translates to CASSLGAGAPGEQFF.

The chain recombines TRBV7-6 with TRBJ1-3; 8 positions agree with TRBD1. The CDR3 runs 15 residues. The J segment lost 7 bases and the V segment lost 5 bases, leaving 10 bases of the junction unmatched. Germline lookup yields CDR1 SGHVS and CDR2 FNYEAQ. The CDR3 nucleotides read TGTGCCAGCAGCCTCGCCCAGGGGGCGCGGAACACCATATATTTT. It encodes CASSLAQGARNTIYF.

V gene TRBV19 combines with J gene TRBJ1-1, with D possibly being TRBD1 (5 bases). Between the trimmed V and J ends, which lost 3 bases and 1 base, there was a span of 12 bases. CDR1 is LNHDA and CDR2 is SQIVND in the germline V gene (reference sequence). This CDR3 has 15 amino acids. CDR3 sequence: CASSIGGVSNTEAFF. In DNA, the CDR3 is TGTGCCAGTAGTATCGGAGGGGTTTCGAACACTGAAGCTTTCTTT.

The gene calls are TRBV7-8 and TRBJ2-2, with D perhaps TRBD1 (6 bases). The V end was cut by 0 bases, the J end by 7 bases, with 12 bases between. Germline V CDR1 and CDR2: SGHVS, FQNEAQ. CDR3 length: 15 amino acids. The CDR3 reads CASSLAGPRGGELFF. For the CDR3, the DNA is TGTGCCAGCAGCTTAGCGGGGCCCAGGGGCGGGGAGCTGTTTTTT. Based on the CDR3 plus reference TRBV7-8 and TRBJ2-2, the full variable domain is GAGVSQSPRYKVAKRGQDVALRCDPISGHVSLFWYQQALGQGPEFLTYFQNEAQLDKSGLPSDRFFAERPEGSVSTLKIQRTQQEDSAVYLCASSLAGPRGGELFFGEGSRLTVL.

The rearrangement joins TRBV7-9 to TRBJ2-5; 7 bases fit TRBD2. Per the germline V gene, CDR1 is SEHNR and CDR2 is FQNEAQ (reference sequence). CDR3 size: 12 residues. J lost 5 bases, V lost 8 bases, and 5 bases had no gene match. The CDR3 nucleotides are TGTGCCAGCCGCCGGGGAGGGGAGACCCAGTACTTC. Translated: CASRRGGETQYF.

The chain carries TRBV30 and TRBJ2-5; D perhaps matches TRBD2 (6 bases). V lost 3 bases and J 11 bases, leaving 19 bases between the germline ends. The CDR3 totals 13 residues. The V gene's germline CDR1 is GTSNPN and CDR2 SVGIG (reference sequence). The CDR3: CAWSMGGAAKQYF. CDR3 DNA sequence: TGTGCCTGGAGCATGGGCGGGGCCGCCAAGCAGTACTTC.

The rearrangement links TRBV11-3 to TRBJ2-2; D is ambiguous. The V and J ends lost 1 base and 6 bases respectively, with 6 bases between them. This CDR3 spans 13 amino acids. Germline V gives CDR1 SGHNT, CDR2 YENEEA. DNA of the CDR3: TGTGCCAGCAGCTTAGGTTCGGCCGGGGAGCTGTTTTTT. It is translated as CASSLGSAGELFF.

This sequence joins TRBV11-2 and TRBJ1-4, with D unclear. Germline CDR1 and CDR2: SGHAT and FQNNGV. The CDR3 has 16 residues. V lost 0 bases and J lost 4, with 12 bases in between. In DNA, the CDR3 is TGTGCCAGCAGCTTAGATCGTTGGCAAGATAATGAAAAACTGTTTTTT. It is translated as CASSLDRWQDNEKLFF.

The chain combines TRBV7-8 with TRBJ1-5, with 8 bases identical to TRBD1. The CDR3 extends over 16 amino acids. Germline V CDR1 and CDR2: SGHVS, FQNEAQ. Trimming at V came to 1 base and at J to 9 bases, leaving 11 bases not matched to a gene. The CDR3: CASSLGGQGAIRPQHF. The CDR3 DNA sequence: TGTGCCAGCAGCTTAGGAGGGCAGGGGGCAATCCGGCCCCAGCATTTT.

This chain connects TRBV14 to TRBJ2-3; D might be TRBD1 (6 bases). Trimming pared 1 base from V and 0 bases from J, leaving 8 bases between. Germline values: CDR1 SGHDN, CDR2 FVKESK. The CDR3 has 15 residues. In DNA, the CDR3 is TGTGCCAGCAGCCAAGGGGACATAAGCACAGATACGCAGTATTTT. Its protein product is CASSQGDISTDTQYF. The variable domain in full, with the rest retrieved from reference TRBV14 and TRBJ2-3, is EAGVTQFPSHSVIEKGQTVTLRCDPISGHDNLYWYRRVMGKEIKFLLHFVKESKQDESGMPNNRFLAERTGGTYSTLKVQPAELEDSGVYFCASSQGDISTDTQYFGPGTRLTVL.